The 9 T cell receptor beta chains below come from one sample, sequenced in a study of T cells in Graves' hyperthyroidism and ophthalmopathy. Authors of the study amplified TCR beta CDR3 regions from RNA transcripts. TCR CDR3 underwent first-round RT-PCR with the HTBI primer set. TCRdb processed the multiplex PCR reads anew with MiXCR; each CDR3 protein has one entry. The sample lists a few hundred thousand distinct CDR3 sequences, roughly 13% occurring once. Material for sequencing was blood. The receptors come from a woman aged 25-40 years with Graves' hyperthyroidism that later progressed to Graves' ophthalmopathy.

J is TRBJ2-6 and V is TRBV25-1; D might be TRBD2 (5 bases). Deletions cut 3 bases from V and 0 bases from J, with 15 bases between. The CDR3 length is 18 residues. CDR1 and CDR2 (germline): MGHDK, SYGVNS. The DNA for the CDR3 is TGTGCCAGCAGTGAGGGCATCAGAGGGAGCTCTGGGGCCAACGTCCTGACTTTC. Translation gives CASSEGIRGSSGANVLTF.

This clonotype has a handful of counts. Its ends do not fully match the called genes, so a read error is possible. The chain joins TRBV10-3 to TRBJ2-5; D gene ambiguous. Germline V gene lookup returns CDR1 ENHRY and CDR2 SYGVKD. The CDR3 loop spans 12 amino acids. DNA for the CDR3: TGTGCCATCAGTGAGTCTAATTCAATCTGGCACTTC. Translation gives CAISESNSIWHF.

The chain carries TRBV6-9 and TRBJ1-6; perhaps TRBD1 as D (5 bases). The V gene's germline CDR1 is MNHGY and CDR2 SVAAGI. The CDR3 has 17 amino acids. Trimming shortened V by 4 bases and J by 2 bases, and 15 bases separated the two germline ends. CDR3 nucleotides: TGTGCCAGCAGTTGTTCCACCGGGGACCCCTATAATTCACCCCTCCACTTT. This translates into CASSCSTGDPYNSPLHF.

DNA of the CDR3: TGTGCCAGCAGCGCCTGGGACGGTGGCTACACCTTC. This encodes CASSAWDGGYTF. V is TRBV9 and J is TRBJ1-2; possible D gene TRBD1, 5 bases. The germline CDR1 and CDR2 sequences are SGDLS and YYNGEE. Trimming shortened V by 3 bases and J by 7 bases, and 10 bases separated the two germline ends. There are 12 residues in the CDR3.

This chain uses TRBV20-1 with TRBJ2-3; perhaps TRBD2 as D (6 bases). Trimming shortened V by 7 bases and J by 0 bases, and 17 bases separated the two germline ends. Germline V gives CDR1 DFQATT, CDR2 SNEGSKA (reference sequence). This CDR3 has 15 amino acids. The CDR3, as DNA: TGCAGTGTAATTTTAGGAGGGGATAGCACAGATACGCAGTATTTT. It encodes CSVILGGDSTDTQYF.

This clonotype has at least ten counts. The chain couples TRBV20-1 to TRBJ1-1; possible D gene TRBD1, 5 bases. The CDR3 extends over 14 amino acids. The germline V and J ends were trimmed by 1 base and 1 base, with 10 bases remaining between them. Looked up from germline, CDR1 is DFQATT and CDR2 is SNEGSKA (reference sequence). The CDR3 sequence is CSARVAGGNTEAFF. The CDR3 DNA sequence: TGCAGTGCTAGAGTTGCGGGGGGGAACACTGAAGCTTTCTTT.

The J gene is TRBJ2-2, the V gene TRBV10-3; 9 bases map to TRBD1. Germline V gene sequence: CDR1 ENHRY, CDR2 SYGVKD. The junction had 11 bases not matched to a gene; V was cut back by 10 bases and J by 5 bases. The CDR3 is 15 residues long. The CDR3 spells CATTGTGTATGELFF. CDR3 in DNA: TGTGCCACGACAGGGACAGGGACAGCGACCGGGGAGCTGTTTTTT.

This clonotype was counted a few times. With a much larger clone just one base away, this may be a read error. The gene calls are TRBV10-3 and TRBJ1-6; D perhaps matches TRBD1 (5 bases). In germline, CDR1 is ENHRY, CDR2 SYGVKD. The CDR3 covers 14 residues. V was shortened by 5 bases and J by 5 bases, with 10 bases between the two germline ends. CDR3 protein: CAISSRGDNSPLHF. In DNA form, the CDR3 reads TGTGCCATCAGTAGCCGGGGCGATAATTCACCCCTCCACTTT.

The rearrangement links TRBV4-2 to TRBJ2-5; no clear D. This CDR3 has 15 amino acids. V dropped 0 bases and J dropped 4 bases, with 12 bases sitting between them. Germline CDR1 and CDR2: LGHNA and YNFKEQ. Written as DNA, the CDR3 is TGTGCCAGCAGCCAAGATACCCTACGCGGAGAGACCCAGTACTTC. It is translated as CASSQDTLRGETQYF.